This T cell receptor beta chain came from a study of OX40 agonist ivuxolimab in advanced cancers. Study-level information: Every 2 weeks, patients received ivuxolimab intravenously, dosed at 0.01 to 10 mg/kg.

Study conclusions and caveats: There were, on average, more expanded clones in CD8+ T cells than in CD4+.

The CDR3 length is 13 residues. V dropped 2 bases and J dropped 8; count of bases not matched to a gene: 3. Germline CDR1 and CDR2: MNHEY and SMNVEV (reference sequence). Repertoires were generated with immunoSEQ multiplex PCR, while TCRdb's copy carries only in-frame clones and drops some. The top ten clones hold 5% to 6.5% of a sample with 45,000 to 60,000 clones, about nine tenths of them seen once. On this clone: Its antigen is unidentified.

This TCR was recovered from an adult with an advanced solid tumor such as melanoma, head and neck, liver or kidney cancer. This rearrangement joins TRBV27 to TRBJ2-1; the match to TRBD1 covers 7 bases. The sample was CD4+ or CD8+ T cells sorted from blood, taken in a trial of the OX40 agonist ivuxolimab. CDR3 coding DNA: TGTGCCAGCAGTTTAAGGGGGCCGGATGAGCAGTTCTTC. Translating gives CASSLRGPDEQFF.